A single sample gave rise to the 29 T cell receptor beta chains below, sequenced in a study of OX40 agonist ivuxolimab in advanced cancers. The table came from immunoSEQ multiplex PCR; TCRdb's copy has only in-frame clones and leaves some out. The table shows 100,000 or so clones, with approximately 94% occurring only once. The sequencing here drew on CD4+ or CD8+ T cells sorted from blood, taken in a trial of the OX40 agonist ivuxolimab. The receptors here all came from an adult with an advanced solid tumor such as melanoma, head and neck, liver or kidney cancer.

The J gene is TRBJ2-7, the V gene TRBV29-1; D is unclear. In germline, CDR1 is SQVTM, CDR2 ANQGSEA. This CDR3 is built from 12 residues. V was pared by 2 bases and J by 0 bases, with 5 bases between. The CDR3 nucleotides read TGCAGCGTTGAAACTCTCTCCTACGAGCAGTACTTC. The encoded protein is CSVETLSYEQYF.

The J gene is TRBJ2-2, the V gene TRBV28; no definite D call. CDR3 length: 13 residues. Deletions cut 0 bases from V and 4 bases from J, with 3 bases between. Germline lookup yields CDR1 MDHEN and CDR2 SYDVKM. In nucleotides, the CDR3 is TGTGCCAGCAGTTTATGGGGCACCGGGGAGCTGTTTTTT. It codes for CASSLWGTGELFF.

The gene calls are TRBV4-1 and TRBJ1-2, with 9 bases that match TRBD1. V gave up 1 base and J gave up 7 bases; unmatched junction bases: 7. Looked up from germline, CDR1 is MGHRA and CDR2 is YSYEKL. CDR3 length equals 15 residues. The CDR3 bases are TGCGCCAGCAGCCAAGTTACAGGGGGCGAGCGTGGCTACACCTTC. Translating gives CASSQVTGGERGYTF.

The rearrangement links TRBV28 to TRBJ1-2; D unclear. The germline V gene encodes CDR1 MDHEN and CDR2 SYDVKM. The V end was cut by 7 bases, the J end by 3 bases, with 12 bases between. This CDR3 has 13 amino acids. CDR3 amino acids: CASTPTPYYGYTF. In DNA, the CDR3 is TGTGCCAGCACCCCGACCCCCTACTATGGCTACACCTTC.

CDR3 sequence reads: CAWSGPQGVDGYTF. CDR3 bases: TGTGCCTGGAGTGGACCCCAAGGCGTGGATGGCTACACCTTC. The rearrangement uses TRBV30 and TRBJ1-2; D is uncertain. Germline V gives CDR1 GTSNPN, CDR2 SVGIG (reference sequence). V gave up 1 base and J gave up 6 bases, with 15 bases separating them. The CDR3 has 14 residues. Looking up the rest from reference TRBV30 and TRBJ1-2 gives the full variable domain: SQTIHQWPATLVQPVGSPLSLECTVEGTSNPNLYWYRQAAGRGLQLLFYSVGIGQISSEVPQNLSASRPQDRQFILSSKKLLLSDSGFYLCAWSGPQGVDGYTFGSGTRLTVV.

J is TRBJ2-7 and V is TRBV2, with D possibly being TRBD1 or TRBD2 (6 bases each). Germline CDR1 reads SNHLY; CDR2 reads FYNNEI. Trimming removed 8 bases from V and 2 bases from J, with 19 bases in between. The CDR3 length is 15 residues. The CDR3 loop reads CASFIRGPPPYEQYF. In nucleotides, the CDR3 is TGTGCCAGCTTTATTCGGGGGCCGCCACCCTACGAGCAGTACTTC.

The rearrangement joins TRBV9 to TRBJ1-1; D is unclear. Per germline, CDR1 SGDLS and CDR2 YYNGEE. This CDR3 is 14 amino acids long. The ends were cut back, 3 bases at V and 1 base at J, with 10 bases in the middle. The CDR3 protein is CASSGFPRNTEAFF. CDR3 bases: TGTGCCAGCAGCGGATTCCCCCGGAACACTGAAGCTTTCTTT.

The chain links TRBV19 to TRBJ1-2, with no clear D. CDR3 length: 16 residues. V was cut by 0 bases and J by 1 base, with 12 bases left in between. Germline loops: CDR1 LNHDA, CDR2 SQIVND (reference sequence). CDR3 in DNA: TGTGCCAGTAGTATAGATCTTGGCAGCTTTAACTATGGCTACACCTTC. Translated: CASSIDLGSFNYGYTF.

The chain is built from TRBV6-5 and TRBJ1-1, with D hard to call. V was shortened by 0 bases and J by 5 bases, with 13 bases between the two germline ends. There are 15 residues in the CDR3. Per germline, CDR1 MNHEY and CDR2 SVGAGI. The CDR3 nucleotides are TGTGCCAGCAGTTACTCGCGGCAGGCTGGGACTGAAGCTTTCTTT. Its translation: CASSYSRQAGTEAFF.

In nucleotides, the CDR3 is TGTGCCAGCAGTTTTCGCCTTACAGGGGGGTATGGCTACACCTTC. Translated, it gives CASSFRLTGGYGYTF. The rearrangement joins TRBV28 to TRBJ1-2; 8 positions match TRBD1. CDR1 and CDR2 from the germline V gene are MDHEN and SYDVKM. The CDR3 contains 15 residues. V was pared by 3 bases and J by 5 bases, with 8 bases of the junction left unmatched.

This chain's CDR3 is CASSPTSGRRYEQFF. CDR3 DNA: TGTGCCAGCAGTCCTACTAGCGGGAGGAGGTATGAGCAGTTCTTC. This chain connects TRBV2 to TRBJ2-1, with 12 bases fitting TRBD2. Germline-derived CDR1 and CDR2 are SNHLY and FYNNEI. The V gene end was trimmed by 5 bases and the J gene end by 8 bases; junction bases not matched to a gene: 7. This CDR3 is 15 amino acids long.

This clone was seen only once. The chain carries TRBV11-2 and TRBJ1-1; TRBD1 might be the D (6 bases). V was trimmed by 5 bases and J by 4 bases, leaving 11 bases between them. CDR1 and CDR2 (germline): SGHAT, FQNNGV. The CDR3 has 13 amino acids. The CDR3 nucleotides are TGTGCCAGCAGCCCCCAGGGGACCACTGAAGCTTTCTTT. Translated, it gives CASSPQGTTEAFF.

This chain uses TRBV27 with TRBJ2-7, with D perhaps matching TRBD1 (6 bases). Germline lookup yields CDR1 MNHEY and CDR2 SMNVEV (reference sequence). The CDR3 has 14 residues. Trimming removed 8 bases from V and 1 base from J, with 15 bases in between. The CDR3 protein is CASWGPSKSYEQYF. CDR3 DNA sequence: TGTGCCAGCTGGGGGCCGTCTAAGTCCTACGAGCAGTACTTC.

This chain uses TRBV13 with TRBJ2-7; the match to TRBD2 covers 8 bases. In germline, CDR1 is PRHDT, CDR2 FYEKMQ (reference sequence). V gave up 6 bases and J gave up 3 bases; unmatched junction bases: 7. This CDR3 is built from 14 residues. This CDR3 reads CASRSTSGLYEQYF. The CDR3 nucleotides are TGTGCCAGCAGAAGCACTAGCGGACTCTACGAGCAGTACTTC.

This chain uses TRBV28 with TRBJ2-7; possibly TRBD1 for D (6 bases). This CDR3 has 13 residues. The V end lost 6 bases, the J end lost 3 bases, and 12 bases lay between the germline ends. Germline CDR1 MDHEN, CDR2 SYDVKM. The CDR3 is CASSNRVLYEQYF. The CDR3, as DNA: TGTGCCAGCAGCAACAGGGTCCTCTACGAGCAGTACTTC.

This chain's CDR3 is CASSNSDRASNQPQHF. The CDR3 DNA follows: TGTGCCAGCAGCAACTCGGACAGGGCTAGCAATCAGCCCCAGCATTTT. The chain couples TRBV7-9 to TRBJ1-5; 8 positions match TRBD1. Per germline, CDR1 SEHNR and CDR2 FQNEAQ (reference sequence). This CDR3 region has 16 residues. V was pared by 5 bases and J by 0 bases, with 6 bases of the junction left unmatched.

V usage is TRBV15 and J usage is TRBJ2-1; 8 nucleotides line up with TRBD2. The V gene end was trimmed by 9 bases and the J gene end by 9 bases; junction bases not matched to a gene: 13. This CDR3 is 14 amino acids long. Germline lookup yields CDR1 LNHNV and CDR2 YYDKDF (reference sequence). CDR3 residues: CATTARGGFSEQFF. CDR3 bases: TGTGCCACGACGGCACGGGGGGGTTTCAGTGAGCAGTTCTTC. The full variable domain, completed using reference TRBV15 and TRBJ2-1, is DAMVIQNPRYQVTQFGKPVTLSCSQTLNHNVMYWYQQKSSQAPKLLFHYYDKDFNNEADTPDNFQSRRPNTSFCFLDIRSPGLGDTAMYLCATTARGGFSEQFFGPGTRLTVL.

The chain carries TRBV28 and TRBJ2-7; TRBD2 aligns across 9 bases. Germline V lookup: CDR1 MDHEN, CDR2 SYDVKM. V trimming: 4 bases; J trimming: 6 bases; junction bases outside the gene matches: 13. This CDR3 is built from 16 residues. CDR3 loop: CASSSDLMTSGGEQYF. DNA of the CDR3: TGTGCCAGCAGTTCTGACCTGATGACTAGCGGTGGCGAGCAGTACTTC.

The rearrangement joins TRBV27 to TRBJ2-7; 7 bases fit TRBD1. The CDR3 is 14 amino acids. The junction had 8 bases not matched to a gene; V was cut back by 4 bases and J by 5 bases. The germline CDR1 and CDR2 sequences are MNHEY and SMNVEV (reference sequence). The CDR3 spells CASSSRQGVNEQYF. The CDR3 DNA sequence: TGTGCCAGCAGTTCAAGGCAGGGGGTAAACGAGCAGTACTTC.

DNA for the CDR3: TGTGCCAGCAAAGGACTAGCAGAGAATGAGCAGTTCTTC. This translates into CASKGLAENEQFF. The chain combines TRBV6-1 with TRBJ2-1; TRBD2 aligns across 8 bases. Trimming took 7 bases from V and 7 from J; bases not matched to a gene: 6. The CDR3 covers 13 residues. Germline V CDR1 and CDR2: MNHNS, SASEGT.

The chain employs TRBV13 and TRBJ2-5; TRBD2 matches 7 bases. Looked up from germline, CDR1 is PRHDT and CDR2 is FYEKMQ (reference sequence). The V and J ends lost 1 base and 2 bases, in that order; junction bases with no gene match: 1. The CDR3 contains 14 residues. CDR3 in amino acids: CASSLAAGQETQYF. The CDR3 DNA reads as TGTGCCAGCAGCTTAGCAGCGGGGCAAGAGACCCAGTACTTC.

The chain carries TRBV25-1 and TRBJ2-2; 10 nucleotides align to TRBD2. The CDR3 loop spans 16 amino acids. Germline V gene data show CDR1 as MGHDK and CDR2 as SYGVNS. With 5 bases clipped from V and 3 bases from J, the junction kept 6 bases outside the gene matches. The DNA of the CDR3 is TGTGCCAGCAGTTCCCGGACTAGCGGCGACACCGGGGAGCTGTTTTTT. Its protein product is CASSSRTSGDTGELFF.

The chain uses TRBV28 and TRBJ1-2; TRBD1 might be the D (5 bases). The CDR3 sequence is 18 residues long. CDR1 MDHEN and CDR2 SYDVKM come from the germline V gene. V gave up 5 bases and J gave up 1 base, with 23 bases separating them. CDR3 residues: CASSPRSGTELLNYGYTF. In DNA, the CDR3 is TGTGCCAGCAGTCCCCGTTCCGGGACCGAACTCCTTAACTATGGCTACACCTTC.

The V call is TRBV2, the J call TRBJ1-1; possibly TRBD1 for D (5 bases). The CDR3 contains 13 residues. CDR1 SNHLY and CDR2 FYNNEI come from the germline V gene. Trimming left V 7 bases short and J 1 base short, with 10 bases between. The CDR3 DNA reads as TGTGCCAGCATGGTCGACAGGAACACTGAAGCTTTCTTT. Amino acid sequence: CASMVDRNTEAFF.

This sequence joins TRBV7-3 and TRBJ2-3; 9 nucleotides align to TRBD2. CDR1 is SGHTA, CDR2 FQGTGA, per germline. This CDR3 is 18 amino acids long. V gave up 1 base and J gave up 4 bases; unmatched junction bases: 12. The CDR3, as DNA: TGTGCCAGCAGCTTAATTAATATTGGCGGGGGGGCCTCAGATACGCAGTATTTT. The encoded protein is CASSLINIGGGASDTQYF. Drawing the rest from reference TRBV7-3 and TRBJ2-3, the complete variable domain is GAGVSQTPSNKVTEKGKYVELRCDPISGHTALYWYRQSLGQGPEFLIYFQGTGAADDSGLPNDRFFAVRPEGSVSTLKIQRTERGDSAVYLCASSLINIGGGASDTQYFGPGTRLTVL.

V and J are TRBV4-3 and TRBJ2-3; 7 nucleotides line up with TRBD1. The germline V gene encodes CDR1 LGHNA and CDR2 YSLEER. Trimming cost V 0 bases and J 3 bases; bases outside gene matches: 6. The CDR3 is 16 amino acids. CDR3 region: CASSQDRTGETDTQYF. The DNA of the CDR3 is TGCGCCAGCAGCCAAGATAGGACAGGTGAGACAGATACGCAGTATTTT.

This rearrangement joins TRBV10-3 to TRBJ2-5, with 9 bases fitting TRBD1. The CDR3 covers 18 residues. CDR1 is ENHRY and CDR2 is SYGVKD in the germline V gene. Trimming cost V 2 bases and J 2 bases; bases outside gene matches: 12. The CDR3 DNA follows: TGTGCCATCAGTGAGCCTTTATTGGGACAGGGACCTCAAGAGACCCAGTACTTC. Protein sequence: CAISEPLLGQGPQETQYF.

The chain carries TRBV7-3 and TRBJ1-4; D remains unclear. Germline CDR1 and CDR2: SGHTA and FQGTGA. Trimming shortened V by 4 bases and J by 4 bases, and 16 bases separated the two germline ends. This CDR3 comprises 16 residues. The CDR3 nucleotides read TGTGCCAGCAGCTCCCACCCCGCGGAAATTAATGAAAAACTGTTTTTT. It codes for CASSSHPAEINEKLFF. Using reference TRBV7-3 and TRBJ1-4 for the parts outside the CDR3, the full variable domain is GAGVSQTPSNKVTEKGKYVELRCDPISGHTALYWYRQSLGQGPEFLIYFQGTGAADDSGLPNDRFFAVRPEGSVSTLKIQRTERGDSAVYLCASSSHPAEINEKLFFGSGTQLSVL.

The chain joins TRBV25-1 to TRBJ2-1, with D tentatively TRBD2 (6 bases). CDR3 length: 17 residues. V lost 1 base and J lost 4, with 17 bases in between. CDR1 MGHDK and CDR2 SYGVNS come from the germline V gene. The chain's CDR3 is CASSELVREVGYNEQFF. The CDR3 coding sequence is TGTGCCAGCAGTGAATTGGTAAGGGAGGTCGGTTACAATGAGCAGTTCTTC.